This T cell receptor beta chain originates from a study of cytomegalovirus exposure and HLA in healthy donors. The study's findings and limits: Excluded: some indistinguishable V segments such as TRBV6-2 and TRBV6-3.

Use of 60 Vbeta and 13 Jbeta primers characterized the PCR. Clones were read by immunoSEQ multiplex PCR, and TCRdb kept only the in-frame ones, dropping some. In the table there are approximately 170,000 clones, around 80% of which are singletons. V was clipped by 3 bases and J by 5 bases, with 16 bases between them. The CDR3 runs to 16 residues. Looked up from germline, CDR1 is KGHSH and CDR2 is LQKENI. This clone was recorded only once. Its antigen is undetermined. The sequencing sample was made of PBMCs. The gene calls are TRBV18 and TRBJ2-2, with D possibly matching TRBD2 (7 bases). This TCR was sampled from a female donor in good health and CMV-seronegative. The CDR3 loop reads CASSPAGAYRTGELFF. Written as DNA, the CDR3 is TGTGCCAGCTCACCTGCGGGGGCATATAGGACCGGGGAGCTGTTTTTT.